This is a list of T cell receptor beta chains from one sample in a study of blood T cell repertoires in COVID-19. TCRdb keeps only in-frame clones here, not all; method: immunoSEQ multiplex PCR. The repertoire includes about 200,000 clones, roughly 80% of them detected once, and 5.5% to 7% sits in the top ten. Sequencing was carried out using peripheral blood. The receptor set was obtained from a woman in her 70s with acute or convalescent COVID-19. The CDR3 runs from the conserved cysteine through the conserved F or W. Each record gives: D gene, clone size, J gene, V gene, CDR3 protein, CDR3 DNA. A D gene is named only where the DNA matches it firmly. Clone size appears in some rows only: once, few, many, or a class for an expanded clone.

TRBD1 | . | TRBJ1-6 | TRBV5-1 | CASSLDRGNSPLHF | TGCGCCAGCAGCTTGGACAGGGGGAATTCACCCCTCCACTTT
TRBD2 | few | TRBJ2-3 | TRBV7-3 | CASSLAGVQADTQYF | TGTGCCAGCAGCTTAGCGGGAGTCCAGGCAGATACGCAGTATTTT
. | . | TRBJ2-7 | TRBV6-5 | CASSYSSRGSYEQYF | TGTGCCAGCAGTTACTCTTCCCGGGGTTCCTACGAGCAGTACTTC
TRBD2 | . | TRBJ2-1 | TRBV5-4 | CASSLGTSGFYSYNEQFF | TGTGCCAGCAGCTTGGGGACTAGCGGGTTTTACTCCTACAATGAGCAGTTCTTC
TRBD1 | . | TRBJ1-2 | TRBV30 | CAGWDRMGAYGYTF | TGTGCCGGATGGGACAGGATGGGGGCCTATGGCTACACCTTC
TRBD1 | . | TRBJ2-5 | TRBV19 | CASTPQGARETQYF | TGTGCCAGTACTCCACAGGGGGCGCGGGAGACCCAGTACTTC
TRBD1 | . | TRBJ2-7 | TRBV29-1 | CSVVRDRGYEQYF | TGCAGCGTTGTACGGGACAGGGGCTACGAGCAGTACTTC
. | . | TRBJ2-1 | TRBV10-1 | CASSDNASGEQFF | TGCGCCAGCAGTGATAATGCGTCAGGTGAGCAGTTCTTC
. | . | TRBJ2-7 | TRBV4-2 | CASSQDPEQQYF | TGTGCCAGCAGCCAAGATCCGGAGCAGCAGTACTTC
TRBD1 | . | TRBJ1-5 | TRBV30 | CAWSIGQGNQPQHF | TGTGCCTGGAGCATCGGACAGGGCAATCAGCCCCAGCATTTT
TRBD2 | . | TRBJ2-1 | TRBV3-1/TRBV3-2 | CASSQVGGGGPDNEQFF | TGTGCCAGCAGCCAAGTCGGCGGGGGTGGACCCGACAATGAGCAGTTCTTC
. | . | TRBJ2-7 | TRBV6-5 | CASSRRALVDEQYF | TGTGCCAGCTCCCGGCGGGCCTTGGTGGACGAGCAGTACTTC
TRBD1 | . | TRBJ1-6 | TRBV20-1 | CSASSGGGRAPLHF | TGCAGTGCTAGTTCAGGGGGCGGGCGGGCACCCCTCCACTTT
TRBD1 | . | TRBJ1-2 | TRBV19 | CASSITSTGDNYGYTF | TGTGCCAGTAGTATAACTTCGACAGGGGATAACTATGGCTACACCTTC
TRBD2 | . | TRBJ2-5 | TRBV24-1 | CATSTSSGGQETQYF | TGTGCCACCAGTACCTCTAGCGGGGGGCAAGAGACCCAGTACTTC
. | . | TRBJ2-2 | TRBV5-1 | CASSSQGIDTGELFF | TGCGCCAGCAGCTCCCAGGGAATTGACACCGGGGAGCTGTTTTTT
TRBD1 | . | TRBJ1-1 | TRBV7-9 | CASSLLGGVGTFF | TGTGCCAGCAGCTTATTAGGGGGCGTCGGGACTTTCTTT
. | . | TRBJ1-6 | TRBV12-3/TRBV12-4 | CASSLHTDAALHF | TGTGCCAGCAGTCTCCACACCGACGCGGCCCTCCACTTT
. | . | TRBJ2-5 | TRBV19 | CASSDWHQGQETQYF | TGTGCCAGTAGTGATTGGCACCAGGGCCAAGAGACCCAGTACTTC
. | few | TRBJ1-3 | TRBV21-1 | CASSKSRDKTFSGNTIYF | TGTGCCAGCAGCAAATCAAGGGACAAGACTTTCTCTGGAAACACCATATATTTT
TRBD1 | once | TRBJ1-5 | TRBV3-1/TRBV3-2 | CASSHSDRGRDQPQHF | TGTGCCAGCAGCCATTCCGACAGGGGAAGAGATCAGCCCCAGCATTTT
. | . | TRBJ2-6 | TRBV11-2 | CASSLVPGRSSGANVLTF | TGTGCCAGCAGCTTAGTGCCCGGCAGGTCCTCTGGGGCCAACGTCCTGACTTTC
. | . | TRBJ1-3 | TRBV7-8 | CASSPGTGNTIYF | TGTGCCAGCAGCCCCGGGACTGGAAACACCATATATTTT
. | . | TRBJ2-3 | TRBV3-1/TRBV3-2 | CASSQDRSNTQYF | TGTGCCAGCAGCCAAGATCGGAGCAATACGCAGTATTTT
. | . | TRBJ2-2 | TRBV29-1 | CSVPVGITLNTGELFF | TGCAGCGTTCCCGTGGGCATTACGCTCAACACCGGGGAGCTGTTTTTT
TRBD2 | . | TRBJ2-7 | TRBV30 | CAWSEGLAGYEQYF | TGTGCCTGGAGTGAAGGACTAGCGGGGTACGAGCAGTACTTC
. | few | TRBJ1-6 | TRBV28 | CASRPTVLYNSPLHF | TGTGCCAGCAGACCGACAGTTTTATATAATTCACCCCTCCACTTT
TRBD1 | . | TRBJ1-2 | TRBV10-2 | CASAPWGQGRDYGYTF | TGCGCCAGCGCCCCCTGGGGACAGGGGCGGGACTATGGCTACACCTTC